This passage covers 22 T cell receptor beta chains from one sample sequenced in a study of blood T cell repertoires in COVID-19. Repertoires were generated with immunoSEQ multiplex PCR, while TCRdb's copy carries only in-frame clones and drops some. Here the sample spans 97,000 or so clones, roughly 90% being singletons. What was sequenced was peripheral blood. All receptors derive from a woman in her 50s with COVID-19, enrolled during active disease.

The rearrangement joins TRBV30 to TRBJ1-2; D is ambiguous. The CDR3 sequence is 12 residues long. CDR1 is GTSNPN, CDR2 SVGIG, per germline (reference sequence). V was clipped by 2 bases and J by 9 bases, with 13 bases between them. This CDR3 is CAWSRAAGSYTF. CDR3 coding DNA: TGTGCCTGGAGTAGGGCCGCCGGGAGCTACACCTTC.

This sequence joins TRBV11-2 and TRBJ1-4; D might be TRBD1 (5 bases). The V end lost 0 bases, the J end lost 0 bases, and 14 bases lay between the germline ends. The CDR3 loop spans 18 amino acids. Germline-derived CDR1 and CDR2 are SGHAT and FQNNGV. CDR3 protein: CASSLDDNRLATNEKLFF. CDR3 DNA: TGTGCCAGCAGCTTAGATGATAACAGGCTAGCAACTAATGAAAAACTGTTTTTT.

This chain joins TRBV7-2 and TRBJ1-2, with a weak D call TRBD1 (6 bases). The ends were cut back, 1 base at V and 2 bases at J, with 17 bases in the middle. This CDR3 contains 17 residues. In germline, CDR1 is SGHTA, CDR2 FQGNSA. This CDR3 is CASSLGTVSFLNYGYTF. The DNA of the CDR3 is TGTGCCAGCAGCTTAGGGACAGTATCTTTCCTAAACTATGGCTACACCTTC.

The rearrangement joins TRBV6-5 to TRBJ2-2; D is possibly TRBD1 (6 bases). The CDR3 sequence is 14 residues long. V was trimmed by 6 bases and J by 7 bases, leaving 15 bases between them. CDR1 and CDR2 from the germline V gene are MNHEY and SVGAGI. CDR3 DNA sequence: TGTGCCAGCAGACAACAGGGTAACGTCGGGGAGCTGTTTTTT. As protein: CASRQQGNVGELFF.

This clone was counted between two and nine times. V gene TRBV15 combines with J gene TRBJ1-5; D is perhaps TRBD1 (5 bases). V dropped 4 bases and J dropped 5 bases, with 18 bases sitting between them. The CDR3 is made up of 16 amino acids. Looked up from germline, CDR1 is LNHNV and CDR2 is YYDKDF (reference sequence). The CDR3 region is CATSKSQGTRHQPQHF. For the CDR3, the DNA is TGTGCCACCAGCAAGTCCCAGGGAACGAGGCATCAGCCCCAGCATTTT.

The V call is TRBV7-2, the J call TRBJ1-5, with 7 bases that match TRBD1. The V segment lost 4 bases and the J segment 2 bases; nucleotides outside the gene matches: 5. The CDR3 runs 15 residues. Germline assignment: CDR1 SGHTA and CDR2 FQGNSA. The CDR3 loop is CASSSNRGGNQPQHF. The CDR3 nucleotides are TGTGCCAGCAGCTCTAACAGGGGAGGCAATCAGCCCCAGCATTTT.

The chain joins TRBV2 to TRBJ2-5, with TRBD2 matching 9 bases. The CDR3 sequence is 16 residues long. Germline V gene lookup returns CDR1 SNHLY and CDR2 FYNNEI. V lost 3 bases to trimming and J lost 2 bases; unmatched junction nucleotides: 7. CDR3 nucleotides: TGTGCCAGCAGTGAGGGGTTAGCGGGGGCTCAAGAGACCCAGTACTTC. Its translation: CASSEGLAGAQETQYF. Based on the CDR3 plus reference TRBV2 and TRBJ2-5, the full variable domain is EPEVTQTPSHQVTQMGQEVILRCVPISNHLYFYWYRQILGQKVEFLVSFYNNEISEKSEIFDDQFSVERPDGSNFTLKIRSTKLEDSAMYFCASSEGLAGAQETQYFGPGTRLLVL.

The table lists this clone with a count of one. The chain carries TRBV5-1 and TRBJ1-1; 8 bases align to TRBD1. Trimming took 4 bases from V and 0 from J; bases not matched to a gene: 8. The CDR3 covers 16 residues. Germline V gene sequence: CDR1 SGHRS, CDR2 YFSETQ. The CDR3 loop is CASSPGGTGLNTEAFF. Here the CDR3 DNA reads TGCGCCAGCAGCCCCGGAGGGACAGGACTGAACACTGAAGCTTTCTTT.

This chain uses TRBV4-1 with TRBJ1-5, with D possibly being TRBD1 (6 bases). V lost 1 base and J 5 bases, leaving 9 bases between the germline ends. This CDR3 has 14 amino acids. CDR1 MGHRA and CDR2 YSYEKL come from the germline V gene. The CDR3 sequence is CASSQAAGDQPQHF. The DNA for the CDR3 is TGCGCCAGCAGCCAAGCGGCAGGGGATCAGCCCCAGCATTTT.

This chain connects TRBV19 to TRBJ2-4, with 8 bases identical to TRBD1. This CDR3 is 18 amino acids long. The V gene end was trimmed by 1 base and the J gene end by 1 base; junction bases not matched to a gene: 9. In germline, CDR1 is LNHDA, CDR2 SQIVND (reference sequence). As DNA, the CDR3 is TGTGCCAGTAGTATAGCAGGACAGGGCCTCCGCGCCAAAAACATTCAGTACTTC. Encoded protein: CASSIAGQGLRAKNIQYF. Full variable domain (missing parts from reference TRBV19 and TRBJ2-4): DGGITQSPKYLFRKEGQNVTLSCEQNLNHDAMYWYRQDPGQGLRLIYYSQIVNDFQKGDIAEGYSVSREKKESFPLTVTSAQKNPTAFYLCASSIAGQGLRAKNIQYFGAGTRLSVL.

J is TRBJ2-7 and V is TRBV11-2; D might be TRBD1 (5 bases). The CDR3 spans 13 residues. V lost 3 bases to trimming and J lost 6 bases, with 12 bases between them. Germline CDR1 and CDR2: SGHAT and FQNNGV. CDR3: CASSFRQGSEQYV. As DNA, the CDR3 is TGTGCCAGCAGCTTTCGGCAGGGCTCCGAGCAGTACGTC.

The chain employs TRBV9 and TRBJ2-7; 9 positions agree with TRBD2. V lost 2 bases to trimming and J lost 0 bases; unmatched junction nucleotides: 3. The germline gives CDR1 SGDLS, CDR2 YYNGEE. CDR3 length equals 15 residues. The CDR3, as DNA: TGTGCCAGCAGCGTGGCTAGCGGGATCTCCTACGAGCAGTACTTC. As protein: CASSVASGISYEQYF.

This clone has a single count. The chain is built from TRBV25-1 and TRBJ2-3; TRBD1 is a possible D gene (6 bases). From germline, CDR1 is MGHDK and CDR2 SYGVNS. V was cut by 8 bases and J by 2 bases, with 17 bases left in between. CDR3 length: 15 residues. CDR3 in DNA: TGTGCCAGCGTACAAACAGGGCTTTCCACAGATACGCAGTATTTT. Translated, it gives CASVQTGLSTDTQYF.

This rearrangement joins TRBV5-1 to TRBJ1-2; D possibly corresponds to TRBD1 (5 bases). CDR3 length: 12 amino acids. V was cut by 4 bases and J by 5 bases, with 9 bases left in between. Germline V gives CDR1 SGHRS, CDR2 YFSETQ. CDR3 residues: CASSLDTYGYTF. The CDR3 nucleotides read TGCGCCAGCAGCCTGGACACGTATGGCTACACCTTC.

The CDR3 DNA sequence: TGTGCCAGCAGCCAACGGGGGGCCTCCTACAATGAGCAGTTCTTC. Protein: CASSQRGASYNEQFF. J is TRBJ2-1 and V is TRBV3-1 (or the pseudogene TRBV3-2); perhaps TRBD2 as D (7 bases). CDR1 is LGHDT and CDR2 is YNNKEL in the germline V gene (reference sequence). V gave up 2 bases and J gave up 0 bases, with 8 bases separating them. CDR3 length: 15 residues.

V is TRBV2 and J is TRBJ1-2; D is undetermined. In germline, CDR1 is SNHLY, CDR2 FYNNEI. Trimming left V 3 bases short and J 6 bases short, with 11 bases between. The CDR3 extends over 13 amino acids. This CDR3 is CASSDSGFNGYTF. CDR3 in DNA: TGTGCCAGCAGTGATTCGGGGTTTAATGGCTACACCTTC.

CDR3 bases: TGTGCCAGCAGTGAAACAGGGGAGAGCGGTGAAGCTTTCTTT. This gives the protein CASSETGESGEAFF. This chain links TRBV2 with TRBJ1-1; 7 positions match TRBD1. The CDR3 runs to 14 residues. Germline V gene lookup returns CDR1 SNHLY and CDR2 FYNNEI. V lost 2 bases and J lost 7; bases outside the gene matches: 7.

The chain is built from TRBV3-1 (or the pseudogene TRBV3-2) and TRBJ1-4, with 7 positions matching TRBD1. V was pared by 0 bases and J by 6 bases, with 7 bases of the junction left unmatched. From germline, CDR1 is LGHDT and CDR2 YNNKEL (reference sequence). The CDR3 extends over 16 amino acids. In DNA form, the CDR3 reads TGTGCCAGCAGCCAAGATACAGGGGCACCCTATGAAAAACTGTTTTTT. Translated: CASSQDTGAPYEKLFF.

The chain employs TRBV5-8 and TRBJ2-7, with TRBD1 matching 12 bases. J gave up 7 bases and V 5 bases, and 13 bases lay outside the gene matches. CDR1 SGHTS and CDR2 YDEGEE come from the germline V gene. CDR3 length: 16 residues. As DNA, the CDR3 is TGTGCCAGCAGTTTATACGGGACAGGGGGCTATGGGGAGCAGTACTTC. It encodes CASSLYGTGGYGEQYF.

DNA for the CDR3: TGTGCCAGCAGCTTAATCCACAGGGGCCACATCCTAGGGGAGCAGTACTTC. Translation: CASSLIHRGHILGEQYF. The gene calls are TRBV7-8 and TRBJ2-7; 7 bases fit TRBD1. J lost 7 bases, V lost 2 bases, and 17 bases had no gene match. The CDR3 contains 17 residues. Germline assignment: CDR1 SGHVS and CDR2 FQNEAQ.

This clone was observed a few times. V usage is TRBV6-5 and J usage is TRBJ1-5, with 9 nucleotides matching TRBD1. After removal of 6 bases from V and 6 bases from J, the junction contained 3 bases not matched to a gene. CDR3 size: 13 residues. Germline CDR1 and CDR2: MNHEY and SVGAGI. CDR3 nucleotide sequence: TGTGCCAGCAGGGGGGACAGGGTTCAGCCCCAGCATTTT. Protein sequence: CASRGDRVQPQHF.

The rearrangement joins TRBV6-2 or TRBV6-3 to TRBJ1-6, with TRBD1 as a possible D gene (5 bases). Trimming left V 0 bases short and J 8 bases short, with 14 bases between. Per the germline V gene, CDR1 is MNHEY and CDR2 is SVGEGT. CDR3 length: 16 amino acids. CDR3 sequence: CASSYSRPRGDSPLHF. For the CDR3, the DNA is TGTGCCAGCAGTTACTCGAGGCCTCGGGGGGATTCACCCCTCCACTTT.